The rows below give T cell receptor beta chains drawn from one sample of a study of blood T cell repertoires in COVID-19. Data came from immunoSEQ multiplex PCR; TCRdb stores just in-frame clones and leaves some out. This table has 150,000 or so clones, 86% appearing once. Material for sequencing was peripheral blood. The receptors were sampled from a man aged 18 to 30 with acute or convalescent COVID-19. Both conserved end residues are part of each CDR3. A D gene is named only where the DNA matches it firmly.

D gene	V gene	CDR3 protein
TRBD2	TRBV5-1	CASSAGGTQTGELFF
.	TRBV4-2	CASSQDKGGSSGNTIYF
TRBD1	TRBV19	CASTAGTGDGYEQYF
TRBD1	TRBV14	CASSRDRGMDEQFF
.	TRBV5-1	CASSLVSGTGANVLTF
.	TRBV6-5	CASSLGGNYGYTF
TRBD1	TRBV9	CASRGTATEAFF
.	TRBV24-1	CATSDTGTQIGPQHF
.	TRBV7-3	CASSLEPGIKDGYTF
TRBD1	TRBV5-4	CASSTRQGNNSPLHF
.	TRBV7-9	CASSLNSFVSGYTF
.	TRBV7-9	CASSLVGKGVNNEQFF
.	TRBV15	CATSDNPGSPLHF
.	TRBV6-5	CASSSNQVNQPQHF
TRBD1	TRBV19	CATQKGATEAFF
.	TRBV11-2	CASSLLRDGGEAFF
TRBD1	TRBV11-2	CASSLGLAGGHGEQYF
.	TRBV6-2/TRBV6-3	CASTHSGRANQPQHF
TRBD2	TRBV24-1	CATRGLAGGNRESEQFF
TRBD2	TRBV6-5	CASKYGGGAAGELFF
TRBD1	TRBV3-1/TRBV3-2	CASSQGQGGGYGYTF
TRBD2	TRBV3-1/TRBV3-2	CASSPRTSFNEQFF
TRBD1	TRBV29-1	CSVEIVYRDRGGNEQFF
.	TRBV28	CASSNRGPQIGYTF
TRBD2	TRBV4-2	CASSLSGGSGETQYF